A selection of T cell receptor beta chains follows, all from one sample in a study of cytomegalovirus exposure and HLA in healthy donors. Libraries were prepared by immunoSEQ multiplex PCR; TCRdb keeps only in-frame clonotypes and omits some of them. The sample shows some 250,000 clones, roughly 89% of them seen only once. Sequencing used PBMCs. These receptors were taken from a woman aged 18-29 years in good health and CMV-seronegative. The CDR3 runs from the conserved cysteine through the conserved F or W. The D gene is left open where the match is weak. For some rows the clone size is stated as once, few or many, or as a class when expanded; others skip it.

d_call: TRBD1; clone_size: -; v_call: TRBV4-1; j_call: TRBJ2-5; cdr3_nt: TGCGCCAGCAGTGGGACAGGGGTTTTGGAGACCCAGTACTTC; cdr3_aa: CASSGTGVLETQYF
d_call: -; clone_size: -; v_call: TRBV7-8; j_call: TRBJ2-5; cdr3_nt: TGTGCCAGCAGCTTAGCGTTAGAACAAGAGACCCAGTACTTC; cdr3_aa: CASSLALEQETQYF
d_call: TRBD1; clone_size: few; v_call: TRBV5-4; j_call: TRBJ1-1; cdr3_nt: TGTGCCAGCAGCCAGGACAGGGTGGTACAAGCTTTCTTT; cdr3_aa: CASSQDRVVQAFF
d_call: TRBD1; clone_size: -; v_call: TRBV7-2; j_call: TRBJ2-5; cdr3_nt: TGTGCCAGCAGCTTAGTAGGGACAGGGGGCTCGGAGACCCAGTACTTC; cdr3_aa: CASSLVGTGGSETQYF
d_call: -; clone_size: -; v_call: TRBV5-1; j_call: TRBJ2-5; cdr3_nt: TGCGCCAGCCGTTCGACAGGACAAGAGACCCAGTACTTC; cdr3_aa: CASRSTGQETQYF
d_call: TRBD1; clone_size: -; v_call: TRBV6-4; j_call: TRBJ1-1; cdr3_nt: TGTGCCAGCAAGGGACAGGGGATATCAGGGAACACTGAAGCTTTCTTT; cdr3_aa: CASKGQGISGNTEAFF
d_call: TRBD2; clone_size: -; v_call: TRBV27; j_call: TRBJ2-2; cdr3_nt: TGTGCCAGCAGGGGACCCGGGACTAGCGTTGGGGAGCTGTTTTTT; cdr3_aa: CASRGPGTSVGELFF
d_call: -; clone_size: once; v_call: TRBV29-1; j_call: TRBJ1-1; cdr3_nt: TGCAGCGTGCAGGGTTCAGGCACTGAAGCTTTCTTT; cdr3_aa: CSVQGSGTEAFF
d_call: -; clone_size: -; v_call: TRBV10-2; j_call: TRBJ1-5; cdr3_nt: TGCGCCAGCAGTGAGGGAAGGGGTGAAAGCAATCAGCCCCAGCATTTT; cdr3_aa: CASSEGRGESNQPQHF
d_call: TRBD2; clone_size: -; v_call: TRBV4-3; j_call: TRBJ2-1; cdr3_nt: TGCGCCAGCAGCCAAGATTACGGCGGGGGGACTCAAAACAATGAGCAGTTCTTC; cdr3_aa: CASSQDYGGGTQNNEQFF
d_call: -; clone_size: once; v_call: TRBV2; j_call: TRBJ1-5; cdr3_nt: TGTGCCAGCACCTGGACAGATAGCAATCAGCCCCAGCATTTT; cdr3_aa: CASTWTDSNQPQHF
d_call: TRBD1; clone_size: -; v_call: TRBV7-9; j_call: TRBJ1-2; cdr3_nt: TGTGCCAGCAGGTCCCCGGGACAGGGTGGTGGCTACACCTTC; cdr3_aa: CASRSPGQGGGYTF
d_call: -; clone_size: -; v_call: TRBV5-1; j_call: TRBJ1-4; cdr3_nt: TGCGCCAGCAGCTTGGCGGCAGGGGAAAAACTGTTTTTT; cdr3_aa: CASSLAAGEKLFF
d_call: -; clone_size: -; v_call: TRBV28; j_call: TRBJ1-1; cdr3_nt: TGTGCCAGCACGGACAGTATGAACACTGAAGCTTTCTTT; cdr3_aa: CASTDSMNTEAFF
d_call: TRBD2; clone_size: -; v_call: TRBV6-4; j_call: TRBJ2-3; cdr3_nt: TGTGCCAGCAGACAACTAGCGGGGGGGGGAGATACGCAGTATTTT; cdr3_aa: CASRQLAGGGDTQYF
d_call: TRBD2; clone_size: -; v_call: TRBV5-1; j_call: TRBJ2-2; cdr3_nt: TGCGCCTGCTCGGGGGGACCTAACACCGGGGAGCTGTTTTTT; cdr3_aa: CACSGGPNTGELFF
d_call: TRBD2; clone_size: -; v_call: TRBV11-2; j_call: TRBJ2-2; cdr3_nt: TGTGCCAGCAGCTTAGCGGCGCGGGGGGGCACCGGGGAGCTGTTTTTT; cdr3_aa: CASSLAARGGTGELFF
d_call: TRBD2; clone_size: -; v_call: TRBV27; j_call: TRBJ2-3; cdr3_nt: TGTGCCAGCAGTTTTGTTCTAGCGGGGGGGCCAGATACGCAGTATTTT; cdr3_aa: CASSFVLAGGPDTQYF
d_call: -; clone_size: few; v_call: TRBV5-1; j_call: TRBJ2-1; cdr3_nt: TGCGCCAGTACCTGGGGGGGCGATTCCTACAATGAGCAGTTCTTC; cdr3_aa: CASTWGGDSYNEQFF
d_call: -; clone_size: -; v_call: TRBV6-6; j_call: TRBJ1-1; cdr3_nt: TGTGCCAGCCACCCGGGTGAAGCTTTCTTT; cdr3_aa: CASHPGEAFF
d_call: -; clone_size: -; v_call: TRBV27; j_call: TRBJ2-2; cdr3_nt: TGTGCCAGCAGTACACTTACAGGGAACACCGGGGAGCTGTTTTTT; cdr3_aa: CASSTLTGNTGELFF
d_call: -; clone_size: -; v_call: TRBV15; j_call: TRBJ1-3; cdr3_nt: TGTGCCACCAGCAGAGATCGGGGGATTGGAAACACCATATATTTT; cdr3_aa: CATSRDRGIGNTIYF
d_call: TRBD2; clone_size: -; v_call: TRBV7-9; j_call: TRBJ2-5; cdr3_nt: TGTGCCAGCAGCCTTAGCGGGGGGATAGAGACCCAGTACTTC; cdr3_aa: CASSLSGGIETQYF
d_call: TRBD1; clone_size: once; v_call: TRBV6-4; j_call: TRBJ1-6; cdr3_nt: TGTGCCAGCAGTGACTCTACAGGGGGTAGTTCACCCCTCCACTTT; cdr3_aa: CASSDSTGGSSPLHF
d_call: TRBD1; clone_size: once; v_call: TRBV7-2; j_call: TRBJ1-2; cdr3_nt: TGTGCCAGCAGCTTAGTAAGGGACAGCTATGGCTACACCTTC; cdr3_aa: CASSLVRDSYGYTF
d_call: TRBD2; clone_size: -; v_call: TRBV29-1; j_call: TRBJ2-3; cdr3_nt: TGCAGCGTTGCCCTAGCGGGGGAGACAGATACGCAGTATTTT; cdr3_aa: CSVALAGETDTQYF
d_call: -; clone_size: -; v_call: TRBV5-4; j_call: TRBJ1-2; cdr3_nt: TGTGCCAGCAGCTTGTCCCTCGGGGGGAACTATGGCTACACCTTC; cdr3_aa: CASSLSLGGNYGYTF
d_call: -; clone_size: -; v_call: TRBV19; j_call: TRBJ1-1; cdr3_nt: TGTGCCAGCAAAACAGGTTTCCGGACTGAAGCTTTCTTT; cdr3_aa: CASKTGFRTEAFF
d_call: TRBD1; clone_size: -; v_call: TRBV7-9; j_call: TRBJ1-3; cdr3_nt: TGTGCCAGCGGACAGGGGAGATCTGGAAACACCATATATTTT; cdr3_aa: CASGQGRSGNTIYF
d_call: -; clone_size: -; v_call: TRBV27; j_call: TRBJ2-1; cdr3_nt: TGTGCCAGCAGTTTAAGGGGGTTCACCTACAATGAGCAGTTCTTC; cdr3_aa: CASSLRGFTYNEQFF
d_call: -; clone_size: -; v_call: TRBV5-4; j_call: TRBJ2-5; cdr3_nt: TGTGCCAGCAGCCCGGGACTCCTCACTGAGACCCAGTACTTC; cdr3_aa: CASSPGLLTETQYF
d_call: TRBD1; clone_size: -; v_call: TRBV7-2; j_call: TRBJ1-4; cdr3_nt: TGTGCCAGCAGGCGACAGGGTGAAAAACTGTTTTTT; cdr3_aa: CASRRQGEKLFF
d_call: -; clone_size: -; v_call: TRBV27; j_call: TRBJ2-7; cdr3_nt: TGTGCCAGCAGCCACCCCCGGGGGGAGCAGTACTTC; cdr3_aa: CASSHPRGEQYF